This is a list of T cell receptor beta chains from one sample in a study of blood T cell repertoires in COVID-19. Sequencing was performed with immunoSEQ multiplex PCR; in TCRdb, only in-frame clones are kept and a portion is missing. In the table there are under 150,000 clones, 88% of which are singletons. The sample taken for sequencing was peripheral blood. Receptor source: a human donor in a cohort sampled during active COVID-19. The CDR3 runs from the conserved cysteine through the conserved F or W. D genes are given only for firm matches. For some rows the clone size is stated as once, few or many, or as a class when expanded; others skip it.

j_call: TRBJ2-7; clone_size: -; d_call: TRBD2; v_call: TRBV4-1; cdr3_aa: CASSLGGGHLGSYEQYF; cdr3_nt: TGCGCCAGCAGCCTTGGGGGAGGGCATCTTGGGTCGTACGAGCAGTACTTC
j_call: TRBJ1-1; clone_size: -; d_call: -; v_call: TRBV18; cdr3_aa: CASQQDPNTEAFF; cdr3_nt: TGTGCCAGCCAACAGGACCCGAACACTGAAGCTTTCTTT
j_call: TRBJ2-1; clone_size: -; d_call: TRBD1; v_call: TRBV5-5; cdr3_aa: CASSGGQGARSGEQFF; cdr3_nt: TGTGCCAGCAGCGGGGGACAGGGGGCGCGGTCAGGTGAGCAGTTCTTC
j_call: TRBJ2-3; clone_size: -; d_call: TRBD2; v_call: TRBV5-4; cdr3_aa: CASSLTVLAGELDTQYF; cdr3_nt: TGTGCCAGCAGCTTGACGGTACTAGCGGGAGAGTTAGATACGCAGTATTTT
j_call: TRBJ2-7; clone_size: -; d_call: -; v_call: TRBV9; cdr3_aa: CASSVGLAPDEQYF; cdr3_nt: TGTGCCAGCAGCGTAGGGCTAGCTCCGGACGAGCAGTACTTC
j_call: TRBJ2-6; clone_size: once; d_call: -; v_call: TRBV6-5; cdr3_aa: CASSYSSGFGANVLTF; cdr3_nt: TGTGCCAGCAGTTACTCGAGCGGATTCGGGGCCAACGTCCTGACTTTC
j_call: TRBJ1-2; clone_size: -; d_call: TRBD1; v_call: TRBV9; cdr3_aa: CASSPQLQGELGYTF; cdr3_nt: TGTGCCAGCAGCCCTCAACTACAGGGGGAGTTGGGCTACACCTTC
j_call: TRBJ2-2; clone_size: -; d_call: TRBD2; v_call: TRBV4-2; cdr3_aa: CASSPRTSGTNTGELFF; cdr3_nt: TGTGCCAGCAGCCCCAGGACTAGCGGCACGAACACCGGGGAGCTGTTTTTT
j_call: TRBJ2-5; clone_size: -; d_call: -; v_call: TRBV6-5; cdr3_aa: CASSTSAGLGETQYF; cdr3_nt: TGTGCCAGCAGTACATCCGCGGGGCTTGGGGAGACCCAGTACTTC
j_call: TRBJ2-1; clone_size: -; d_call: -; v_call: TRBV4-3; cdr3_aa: CASSQMDSSSYNEQFF; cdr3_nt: TGCGCCAGCAGCCAGATGGACTCGAGCTCCTACAATGAGCAGTTCTTC
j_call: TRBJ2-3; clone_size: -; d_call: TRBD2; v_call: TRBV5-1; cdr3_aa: CASSLAQGLAGDSSTDTQYF; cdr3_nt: TGCGCCAGCAGCCTGGCCCAAGGACTAGCGGGTGACTCTAGCACAGATACGCAGTATTTT
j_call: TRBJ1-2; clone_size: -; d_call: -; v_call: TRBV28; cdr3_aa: CASTSRVIGYTF; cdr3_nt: TGTGCCAGCACGAGCAGGGTTATAGGCTACACCTTC
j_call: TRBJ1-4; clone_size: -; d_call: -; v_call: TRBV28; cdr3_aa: CASSLILRANEKLFF; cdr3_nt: TGTGCCAGCAGTTTGATTTTGCGGGCTAATGAAAAACTGTTTTTT
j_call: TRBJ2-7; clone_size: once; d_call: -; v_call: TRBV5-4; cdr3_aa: CASSLVGTTSYEQYF; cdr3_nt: TGTGCCAGCAGCTTGGTCGGGACAACTTCCTACGAGCAGTACTTC
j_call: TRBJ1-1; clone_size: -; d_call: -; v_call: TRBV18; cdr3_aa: CASSPQQSGANTEAFF; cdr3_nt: TGTGCCAGCTCACCACAACAGTCGGGAGCGAACACTGAAGCTTTCTTT
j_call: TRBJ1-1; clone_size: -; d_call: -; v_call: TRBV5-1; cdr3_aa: CASSLAVDSEAFF; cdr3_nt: TGCGCCAGCAGCTTGGCGGTCGACAGTGAAGCTTTCTTT
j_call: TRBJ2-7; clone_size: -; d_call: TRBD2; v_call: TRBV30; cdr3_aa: CAWSVRGPGLAAGSSYEQYF; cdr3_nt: TGTGCCTGGAGCGTAAGGGGGCCGGGACTAGCGGCCGGGAGCTCCTACGAGCAGTACTTC
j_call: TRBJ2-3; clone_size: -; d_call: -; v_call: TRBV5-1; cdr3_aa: CASSLVGDTATDTQYF; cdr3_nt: TGCGCCAGCAGCTTGGTAGGGGACACCGCCACAGATACGCAGTATTTT
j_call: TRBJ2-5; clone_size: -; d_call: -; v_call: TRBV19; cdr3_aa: CASSIGSWETQYF; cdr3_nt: TGTGCCAGTAGTATAGGGAGCTGGGAGACCCAGTACTTC
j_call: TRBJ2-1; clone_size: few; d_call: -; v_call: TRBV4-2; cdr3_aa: CASSQEVGLYRFF; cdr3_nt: TGTGCCAGCAGCCAAGAGGTTGGCTTATACCGGTTCTTC
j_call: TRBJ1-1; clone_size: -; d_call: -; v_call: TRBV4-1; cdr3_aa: CASSQGESSEAFF; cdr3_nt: TGCGCCAGCAGCCAAGGTGAGTCTAGTGAAGCTTTCTTT
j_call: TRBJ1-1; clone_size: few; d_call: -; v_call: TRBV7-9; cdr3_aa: CASSLGRGSPEAFF; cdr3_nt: TGTGCCAGCAGCTTAGGACGGGGGTCCCCTGAAGCTTTCTTT
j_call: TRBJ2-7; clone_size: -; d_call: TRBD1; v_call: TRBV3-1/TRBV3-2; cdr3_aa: CASSRPGQGYEQYF; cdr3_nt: TGTGCCAGCAGCCGGCCGGGACAGGGTTACGAGCAGTACTTC
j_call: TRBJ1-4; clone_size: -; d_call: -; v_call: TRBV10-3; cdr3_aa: CAISTTGEKLFF; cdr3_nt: TGTGCCATCAGTACCACGGGGGAAAAACTGTTTTTT
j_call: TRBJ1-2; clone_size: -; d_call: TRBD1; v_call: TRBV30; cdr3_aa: CAWTSLYRGPPHYTF; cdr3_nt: TGTGCCTGGACTTCCCTTTACAGGGGGCCCCCCCACTACACCTTC
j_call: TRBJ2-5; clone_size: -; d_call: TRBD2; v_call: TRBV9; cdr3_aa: CASSVGSSGRRETQYF; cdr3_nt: TGTGCCAGCAGCGTAGGGAGTAGCGGGAGGCGGGAGACCCAGTACTTC
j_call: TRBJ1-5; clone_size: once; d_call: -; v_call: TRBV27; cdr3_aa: CASSWSAGQPQHF; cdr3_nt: TGTGCCAGCAGTTGGAGTGCCGGACAGCCCCAGCATTTT
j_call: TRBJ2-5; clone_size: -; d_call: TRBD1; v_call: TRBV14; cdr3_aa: CASSQDRAETQYF; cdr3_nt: TGTGCCAGCAGCCAGGACAGGGCTGAGACCCAGTACTTC
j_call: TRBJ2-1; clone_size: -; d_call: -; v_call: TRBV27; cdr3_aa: CASSLGGNEQFF; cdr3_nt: TGTGCCAGCAGTTTAGGGGGGAATGAGCAGTTCTTC
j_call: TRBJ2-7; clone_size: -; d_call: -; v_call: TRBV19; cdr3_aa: CASSRERSSYEQYF; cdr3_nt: TGTGCCAGTAGCAGAGAACGGAGCTCCTACGAGCAGTACTTC
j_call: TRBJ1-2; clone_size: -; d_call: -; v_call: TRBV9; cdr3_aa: CASSRSTDYGYTF; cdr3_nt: TGTGCCAGCAGCAGATCCACAGACTATGGCTACACCTTC
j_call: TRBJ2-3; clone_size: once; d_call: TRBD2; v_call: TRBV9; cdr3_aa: CASSVEGGRADTQYF; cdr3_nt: TGTGCCAGCAGCGTAGAGGGCGGGAGGGCCGATACGCAGTATTTT
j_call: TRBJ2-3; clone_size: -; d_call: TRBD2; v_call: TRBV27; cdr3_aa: CASSLSGLAVSSTDTQYF; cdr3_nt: TGTGCCAGCAGTTTATCGGGACTAGCGGTATCTAGCACAGATACGCAGTATTTT
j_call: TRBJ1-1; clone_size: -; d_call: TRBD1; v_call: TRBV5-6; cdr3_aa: CASSGRLWDRGSKNTEAFF; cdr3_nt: TGTGCCAGCAGCGGACGGCTCTGGGACAGAGGGTCGAAGAACACTGAAGCTTTCTTT
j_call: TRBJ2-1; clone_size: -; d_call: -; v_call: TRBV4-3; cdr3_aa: CASSQPQGGEQFF; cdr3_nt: TGCGCCAGCAGCCAACCCCAGGGAGGTGAGCAGTTCTTC
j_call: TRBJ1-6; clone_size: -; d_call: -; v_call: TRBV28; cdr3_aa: CASSLYPDNSPLHF; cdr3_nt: TGTGCCAGCAGTTTATACCCAGATAATTCACCCCTCCACTTT
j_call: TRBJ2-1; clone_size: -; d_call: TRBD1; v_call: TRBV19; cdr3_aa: CASSITDWTGGSEQFF; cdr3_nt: TGTGCCAGTAGTATAACGGATTGGACAGGGGGCTCTGAGCAGTTCTTC
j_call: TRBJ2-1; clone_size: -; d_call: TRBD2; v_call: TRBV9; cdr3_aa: CASSVAGRADSEQFF; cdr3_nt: TGTGCCAGCAGCGTAGCCGGGAGGGCCGACTCTGAGCAGTTCTTC
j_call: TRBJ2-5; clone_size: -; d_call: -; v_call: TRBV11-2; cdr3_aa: CASSPNFQETQYF; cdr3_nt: TGTGCCAGCAGCCCGAACTTCCAAGAGACCCAGTACTTC
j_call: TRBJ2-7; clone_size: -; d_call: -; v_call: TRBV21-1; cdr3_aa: CASSSRQGRTSVQYF; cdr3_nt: TGTGCCAGCAGCAGCCGACAGGGAAGAACGAGCGTGCAGTACTTC
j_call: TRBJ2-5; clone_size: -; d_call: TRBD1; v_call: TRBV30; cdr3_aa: CAWTTGVLDTQYF; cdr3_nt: TGTGCCTGGACGACAGGGGTTTTAGATACCCAGTACTTC
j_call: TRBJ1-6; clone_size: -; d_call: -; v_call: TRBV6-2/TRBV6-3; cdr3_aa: CASSYSGGSYNSPLHF; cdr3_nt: TGTGCCAGCAGTTACTCAGGAGGCTCCTATAATTCACCCCTCCACTTT
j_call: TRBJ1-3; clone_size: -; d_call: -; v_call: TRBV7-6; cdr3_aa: CASSPTRGNTIYF; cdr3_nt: TGTGCCAGCAGCCCAACGAGAGGAAACACCATATATTTT
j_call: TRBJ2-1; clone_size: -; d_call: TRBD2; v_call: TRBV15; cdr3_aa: CATSGGLAGDSEQFF; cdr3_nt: TGTGCCACCAGCGGGGGACTAGCGGGAGACAGTGAGCAGTTCTTC
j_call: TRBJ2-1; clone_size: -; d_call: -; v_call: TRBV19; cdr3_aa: CASSDIQGSEQFF; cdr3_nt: TGTGCCAGTAGTGACATACAGGGATCTGAGCAGTTCTTC
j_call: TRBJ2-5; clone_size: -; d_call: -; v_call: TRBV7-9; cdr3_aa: CASSLLFSQETQYF; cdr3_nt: TGTGCCAGCAGCTTACTTTTTAGCCAAGAGACCCAGTACTTC